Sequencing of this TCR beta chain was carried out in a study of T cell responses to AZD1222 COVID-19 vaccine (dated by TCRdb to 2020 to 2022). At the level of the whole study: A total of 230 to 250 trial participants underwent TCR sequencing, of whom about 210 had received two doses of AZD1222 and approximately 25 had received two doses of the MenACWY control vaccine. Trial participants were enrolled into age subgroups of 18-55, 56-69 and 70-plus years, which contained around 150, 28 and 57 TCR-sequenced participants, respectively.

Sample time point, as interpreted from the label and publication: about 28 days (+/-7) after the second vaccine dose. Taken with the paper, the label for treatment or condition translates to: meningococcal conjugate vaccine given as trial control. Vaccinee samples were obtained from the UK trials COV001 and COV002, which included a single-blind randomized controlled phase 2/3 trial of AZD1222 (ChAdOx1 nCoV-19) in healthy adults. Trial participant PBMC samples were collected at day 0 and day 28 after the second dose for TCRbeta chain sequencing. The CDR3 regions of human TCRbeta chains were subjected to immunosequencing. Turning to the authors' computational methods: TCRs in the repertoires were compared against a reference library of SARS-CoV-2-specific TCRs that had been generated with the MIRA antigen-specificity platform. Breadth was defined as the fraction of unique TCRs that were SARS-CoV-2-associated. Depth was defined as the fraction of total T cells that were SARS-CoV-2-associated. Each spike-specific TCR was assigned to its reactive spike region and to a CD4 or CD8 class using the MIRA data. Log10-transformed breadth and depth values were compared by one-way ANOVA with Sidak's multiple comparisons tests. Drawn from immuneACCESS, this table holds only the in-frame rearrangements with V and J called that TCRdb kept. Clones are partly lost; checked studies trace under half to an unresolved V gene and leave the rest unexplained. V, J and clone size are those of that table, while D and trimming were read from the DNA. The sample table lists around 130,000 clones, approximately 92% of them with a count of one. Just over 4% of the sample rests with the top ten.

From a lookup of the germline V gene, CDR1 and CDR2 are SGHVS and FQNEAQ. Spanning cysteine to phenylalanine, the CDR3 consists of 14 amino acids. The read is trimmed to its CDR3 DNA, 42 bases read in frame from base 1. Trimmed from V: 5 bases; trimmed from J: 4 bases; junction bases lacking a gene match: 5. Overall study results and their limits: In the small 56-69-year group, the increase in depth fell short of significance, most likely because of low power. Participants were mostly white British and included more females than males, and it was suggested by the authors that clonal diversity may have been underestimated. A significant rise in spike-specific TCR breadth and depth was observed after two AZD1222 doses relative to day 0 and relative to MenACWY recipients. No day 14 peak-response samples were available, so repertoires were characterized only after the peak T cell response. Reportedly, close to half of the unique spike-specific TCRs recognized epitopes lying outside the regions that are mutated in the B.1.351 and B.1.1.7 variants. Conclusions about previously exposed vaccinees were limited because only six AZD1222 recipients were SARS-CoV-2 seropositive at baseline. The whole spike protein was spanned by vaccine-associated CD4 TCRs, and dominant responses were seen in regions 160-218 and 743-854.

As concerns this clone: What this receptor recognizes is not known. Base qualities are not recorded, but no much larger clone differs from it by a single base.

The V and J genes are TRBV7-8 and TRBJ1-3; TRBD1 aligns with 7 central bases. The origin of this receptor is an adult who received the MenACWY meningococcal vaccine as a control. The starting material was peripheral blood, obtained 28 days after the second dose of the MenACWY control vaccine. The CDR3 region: CASSTRQGGNTIYF. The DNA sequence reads TGTGCCAGCAGCACCCGACAGGGAGGAAACACCATATATTTT.